These 27 T cell receptor beta chains were sequenced from one sample in a study of blood T cell repertoires in COVID-19. The protocol was immunoSEQ multiplex PCR, while the TCRdb copy is restricted to in-frame clones and leaves out a portion. The table includes some 150,000 clones, roughly 89% detected once. The material sequenced was peripheral blood. The receptors were gathered from a man aged 18-30 years with active or convalescent COVID-19.

V is TRBV3-1 (or the pseudogene TRBV3-2) and J is TRBJ2-5; TRBD1 agrees at 10 bases. The germline gives CDR1 LGHDT, CDR2 YNNKEL (reference sequence). With V trimmed by 6 bases and J by 6 bases, 4 bases remained unmatched. The CDR3 extends over 13 amino acids. The CDR3 protein is CASSLDRGKTQYF. For the CDR3, the DNA is TGTGCCAGCAGTTTGGACAGGGGGAAGACCCAGTACTTC.

The chain is built from TRBV7-3 and TRBJ1-1, with D hard to call. The CDR3 runs 14 residues. V gave up 5 bases and J gave up 1 base, with 11 bases separating them. Per the germline V gene, CDR1 is SGHTA and CDR2 is FQGTGA. CDR3: CASSPMPGNTEAFF. CDR3 bases: TGTGCCAGCAGCCCCATGCCGGGGAACACTGAAGCTTTCTTT.

The CDR3 loop reads CASSRDTHTEAFF. The CDR3 nucleotides read TGTGCCAGCAGTAGGGACACCCACACTGAAGCTTTCTTT. The V call is TRBV6-2 or TRBV6-3, the J call TRBJ1-1; D possibly corresponds to TRBD1 (6 bases). Trimming took 5 bases from V and 3 from J, leaving 10 bases between them. Per germline, CDR1 MNHEY and CDR2 SVGEGT. CDR3 length: 13 residues.

The rearrangement joins TRBV19 to TRBJ2-6; 9 bases line up with TRBD1. Germline CDR1 LNHDA, CDR2 SQIVND (reference sequence). With 5 bases clipped from V and 0 bases from J, the junction kept 8 bases outside the gene matches. The CDR3 consists of 18 residues. DNA for the CDR3: TGTGCCAGTAGTTCTGGCGGGACAGGGACCTCTGGGGCCAACGTCCTGACTTTC. This translates into CASSSGGTGTSGANVLTF.

DNA of the CDR3: TGCGCCAGCAGCTTTGGAGCGGCGGTGGAGACCCAGTACTTC. As protein: CASSFGAAVETQYF. The chain links TRBV5-1 to TRBJ2-5; D may be TRBD2 (5 bases). V was shortened by 2 bases and J by 5 bases, with 13 bases between the two germline ends. The CDR3 sequence is 14 residues long. The V gene's germline CDR1 is SGHRS and CDR2 YFSETQ.

This clone showed up just a few times. The V call is TRBV2, the J call TRBJ2-1; D ambiguous. V was clipped by 7 bases and J by 0 bases, with 10 bases between them. This CDR3 region has 14 residues. CDR1 is SNHLY, CDR2 FYNNEI, per germline. The CDR3 loop is CASNPRSSYNEQFF. The DNA for the CDR3 is TGTGCCAGCAATCCCCGGAGCTCCTACAATGAGCAGTTCTTC. The entire variable domain, with the rest obtained from reference TRBV2 and TRBJ2-1, is as follows: EPEVTQTPSHQVTQMGQEVILRCVPISNHLYFYWYRQILGQKVEFLVSFYNNEISEKSEIFDDQFSVERPDGSNFTLKIRSTKLEDSAMYFCASNPRSSYNEQFFGPGTRLTVL.

This chain connects TRBV19 to TRBJ1-5, with TRBD1 identical over 7 bases. The V gene end was trimmed by 6 bases and the J gene end by 0 bases; junction bases not matched to a gene: 8. CDR3 length: 16 amino acids. Germline CDR1 reads LNHDA; CDR2 reads SQIVND (reference sequence). The CDR3 coding sequence is TGTGCCAGTAGGGTGGACAGGCCGAATAGCAATCAGCCCCAGCATTTT. Residues: CASRVDRPNSNQPQHF. The full variable domain, its missing parts supplied by reference TRBV19 and TRBJ1-5, is DGGITQSPKYLFRKEGQNVTLSCEQNLNHDAMYWYRQDPGQGLRLIYYSQIVNDFQKGDIAEGYSVSREKKESFPLTVTSAQKNPTAFYLCASRVDRPNSNQPQHFGDGTRLSIL.

This clone was seen only a few times. The V gene is TRBV10-2, the J gene TRBJ1-2; D gene ambiguous. Trimming took off 0 bases at V and 7 bases at J, with 15 bases between the two ends. This CDR3 has 15 amino acids. Looked up from germline, CDR1 is WSHSY and CDR2 is SAAADI. The CDR3 DNA reads as TGCGCCAGCAGTGAGTCGGGTTTCGCCCGGAGTGGCTACACCTTC. Its protein is CASSESGFARSGYTF.

The rearrangement links TRBV9 to TRBJ1-2; D is perhaps TRBD1 (6 bases). The germline V gene encodes CDR1 SGDLS and CDR2 YYNGEE. The CDR3 has 15 residues. Between the trimmed V and J ends, which lost 0 bases and 4 bases, there was a span of 13 bases. The CDR3 region has the DNA TGTGCCAGCAGCGTAGGTAGGGGGACGGTCTATGGCTACACCTTC. This translates into CASSVGRGTVYGYTF.

The rearrangement uses TRBV21-1 and TRBJ1-1; TRBD1 is taken as the D call from the table, unchecked against the DNA. TRBV21-1 is listed as a pseudogene. This CDR3 is 14 amino acids long. CDR3 nucleotides: TGTGCCAGCAGCAAAGTTTCAGGGAACACTGAAGCTTTCTTT. Amino acids: CASSKVSGNTEAFF.

This rearrangement joins TRBV7-9 to TRBJ1-2, with 7 bases that match TRBD1. The junction had 2 bases not matched to a gene; V was cut back by 6 bases and J by 4 bases. Germline values: CDR1 SEHNR, CDR2 FQNEAQ (reference sequence). The CDR3 loop spans 12 amino acids. CDR3 DNA: TGTGCCAGCAGTCGGGACAGCTATGGCTACACCTTC. Protein product: CASSRDSYGYTF.

The rearrangement links TRBV7-3 to TRBJ2-1, with TRBD2 matching over 8 bases. V dropped 5 bases and J dropped 3; count of bases not matched to a gene: 6. The V gene's germline CDR1 is SGHTA and CDR2 FQGTGA. The CDR3 covers 15 residues. CDR3 nucleotides: TGTGCCAGCAGCCAAACCCTAGCGGGCTACAATGAGCAGTTCTTC. Protein: CASSQTLAGYNEQFF.

The rearrangement uses TRBV29-1 and TRBJ2-1, with 8 bases that match TRBD1. V was clipped by 0 bases and J by 5 bases; unmatched bases: 9. The CDR3 has 16 residues. Per germline, CDR1 SQVTM and CDR2 ANQGSEA. CDR3 sequence (DNA): TGCAGCGTTGAAGAAGTGGACAGGGAGGCGGACAATGAGCAGTTCTTC. This encodes CSVEEVDREADNEQFF.

The V gene is TRBV7-6, the J gene TRBJ2-2; D not certain. The CDR3 length is 13 residues. Looked up from germline, CDR1 is SGHVS and CDR2 is FNYEAQ. Trimming cost V 5 bases and J 4 bases, with 8 bases left between them. CDR3 DNA sequence: TGTGCCAGCAGCCCCGAGAGCACCGGGGAGCTGTTTTTT. It codes for CASSPESTGELFF.

The V and J genes are TRBV18 and TRBJ2-5; the D is unclear. CDR3 length: 12 amino acids. Germline CDR1 is KGHSH and CDR2 is LQKENI. Deletions cut 6 bases from V and 3 bases from J, with 8 bases between. The DNA of the CDR3 is TGTGCCAGCTCCCCCCAGGAAGAGACCCAGTACTTC. Its translation: CASSPQEETQYF. The whole variable domain, filled in from reference TRBV18 and TRBJ2-5, reads NAGVMQNPRHLVRRRGQEARLRCSPMKGHSHVYWYRQLPEEGLKFMVYLQKENIIDESGMPKERFSAEFPKEGPSILRIQQVVRGDSAAYFCASSPQEETQYFGPGTRLLVL.

J is TRBJ2-5 and V is TRBV2; D possibly corresponds to TRBD2 (7 bases). The CDR3 spans 13 residues. The V gene lost 7 bases and the J gene lost 2 bases, with 11 bases spanning the gap. Germline CDR1 SNHLY, CDR2 FYNNEI. This chain's CDR3 is CASTRGGQETQYF. CDR3 sequence (DNA): TGTGCCAGCACGAGGGGGGGGCAAGAGACCCAGTACTTC.

As for this clone: One end of the junction fails to match germline, which may point to a read error. The chain recombines TRBV24-1 with TRBJ1-5; TRBD1 matches 9 bases. CDR1 KGHDR and CDR2 SFDVKD come from the germline V gene. This CDR3 contains 14 residues. CDR3 in DNA: TGTGCCACCGGTGACAGGGGGAGCAATCAGCCCCAGCATTTT. Translating it yields CATGDRGSNQPQHF.

This chain uses TRBV19 with TRBJ2-2; 7 nucleotides match TRBD1. Germline V gene data show CDR1 as LNHDA and CDR2 as SQIVND (reference sequence). The CDR3 has 14 amino acids. The junction had 6 bases not matched to a gene; V was cut back by 11 bases and J by 0 bases. This chain's CDR3 is CAGAGTANTGELFF. CDR3 DNA: TGTGCCGGGGCCGGGACAGCGAACACCGGGGAGCTGTTTTTT.

The J gene is TRBJ2-1, the V gene TRBV28; possible D gene TRBD2, 5 bases. V lost 2 bases and J lost 0, with 5 bases in between. The CDR3 is made up of 14 amino acids. The V gene's germline CDR1 is MDHEN and CDR2 SYDVKM. CDR3 amino acids: CASSLRGSYNEQFF. CDR3 nucleotide sequence: TGTGCCAGCAGTTTACGGGGCTCCTACAATGAGCAGTTCTTC.

In its sample, this clone was seen once. The rearrangement links TRBV14 to TRBJ2-3; 12 nucleotides agree with TRBD1. Germline V CDR1 and CDR2: SGHDN, FVKESK. This CDR3 region has 18 residues. Losses at the gene ends were 2 bases for V and 2 bases for J; bases not matched to a gene: 8. The CDR3 sequence: CASSQYAGTGGLTDTQYF. The CDR3 DNA is TGTGCCAGCAGCCAATATGCCGGGACAGGGGGCCTCACAGATACGCAGTATTTT.

The chain carries TRBV14 and TRBJ1-6; a possible D gene is TRBD1 (5 bases). CDR1 and CDR2 from the germline V gene are SGHDN and FVKESK. There are 15 residues in the CDR3. V was clipped by 0 bases and J by 5 bases, with 8 bases between them. The CDR3 DNA reads TGTGCCAGCAGCCAAGATCCACAGGATAATTCACCCCTCCACTTT. Its protein product is CASSQDPQDNSPLHF.

The rearrangement uses TRBV7-9 and TRBJ1-1; D unresolved. CDR1 SEHNR and CDR2 FQNEAQ come from the germline V gene (reference sequence). Trimming pared 3 bases from V and 3 bases from J, leaving 14 bases between. This CDR3 contains 15 residues. CDR3 amino acids: CASSFVGGGDTEAFF. Here the CDR3 DNA reads TGTGCCAGCAGCTTCGTTGGAGGTGGGGACACTGAAGCTTTCTTT.

The V gene is TRBV6-1, the J gene TRBJ2-3; perhaps TRBD2 as D (5 bases). The CDR3 covers 15 residues. Germline V gene lookup returns CDR1 MNHNS and CDR2 SASEGT. Trimming removed 1 base at V and 14 bases at J, with 22 bases between. CDR3 loop: CASSEGVDSGIRGYF. CDR3 nucleotides: TGTGCCAGCAGTGAAGGGGTGGATTCTGGCATTCGGGGGTATTTT.

The V call is TRBV5-4, the J call TRBJ2-1, with D perhaps matching TRBD2 (7 bases). The CDR3 is 17 residues long. CDR1 SGHNT and CDR2 YYREEE come from the germline V gene (reference sequence). The V and J ends lost 4 bases and 12 bases respectively, with 29 bases between them. CDR3 loop: CASSRGGSGGRAAGQFF. The CDR3 DNA reads as TGTGCCAGCAGCCGAGGGGGTAGCGGCGGGAGAGCGGCGGGGCAGTTCTTC.

This clone occurred a few times. In DNA form, the CDR3 reads TGTGCCAGCAAACACAGGGGGGGGGACGTTTACACTGAAGCTTTCTTT. Its translation is CASKHRGGDVYTEAFF. The chain uses TRBV5-4 and TRBJ1-1; 8 positions match TRBD1. The germline V gene has CDR1 SGHNT and CDR2 YYREEE (reference sequence). The CDR3 is 16 amino acids. With V trimmed by 6 bases and J by 3 bases, 13 bases remained unmatched. Full variable domain (missing parts from reference TRBV5-4 and TRBJ1-1): ETGVTQSPTHLIKTRGQQVTLRCSSQSGHNTVSWYQQALGQGPQFIFQYYREEENGRGNFPPRFSGLQFPNYSSELNVNALELDDSALYLCASKHRGGDVYTEAFFGQGTRLTVV.

This clone was recorded only once. In DNA form, the CDR3 reads TGTGCCAGCAGGGGTAGCGGACACACCGGGGAGCTGTTTTTT. Translation: CASRGSGHTGELFF. The rearrangement links TRBV7-3 to TRBJ2-2; D is perhaps TRBD2 (6 bases). Germline V gene sequence: CDR1 SGHTA, CDR2 FQGTGA. The ends were cut back, 6 bases at V and 3 bases at J, with 11 bases in the middle. The CDR3 loop spans 14 amino acids. Full variable domain (rest looked up from reference TRBV7-3 and TRBJ2-2): GAGVSQTPSNKVTEKGKYVELRCDPISGHTALYWYRQSLGQGPEFLIYFQGTGAADDSGLPNDRFFAVRPEGSVSTLKIQRTERGDSAVYLCASRGSGHTGELFFGEGSRLTVL.

The chain has TRBV10-3 and TRBJ2-2; 7 bases are shared with TRBD1. The CDR3 covers 15 residues. V lost 2 bases to trimming and J lost 5 bases; unmatched junction nucleotides: 5. Germline V gene lookup returns CDR1 ENHRY and CDR2 SYGVKD. This chain's CDR3 is CAISEDRESTGELFF. In DNA, the CDR3 is TGTGCCATCAGTGAGGACAGGGAGTCTACCGGGGAGCTGTTTTTT.